The rows below give T cell receptor beta chains drawn from one sample of a study of cytomegalovirus exposure and HLA in healthy donors. Here immunoSEQ multiplex PCR was the method, and the copy in TCRdb shows in-frame clones only, minus some. This table holds about 160,000 clones, roughly 86% found once. Sequencing was performed on PBMCs. The source is a young man in good health and CMV-seropositive. Each CDR3 is given with its conserved first and last residue. The order of the fields is clone size, D gene, V gene, J gene, CDR3 protein, CDR3 DNA. The D gene is left open where the match is weak. Clone size is stated in some rows and not others, as once, few, many or a class when expanded.

clone size: NA
D gene: NA
V gene: TRBV19
J gene: TRBJ2-2
CDR3 protein: CASSIGLTGELFF
CDR3 DNA: TGTGCCAGTAGTATAGGGCTTACCGGGGAGCTGTTTTTT

clone size: NA
D gene: TRBD2
V gene: TRBV11-3
J gene: TRBJ2-1
CDR3 protein: CASSIRGLGEGEQFF
CDR3 DNA: TGTGCCAGCAGTATACGCGGACTAGGGGAAGGTGAGCAGTTCTTC

clone size: NA
D gene: NA
V gene: TRBV14
J gene: TRBJ2-3
CDR3 protein: CASSQVSSRVFTDTQYF
CDR3 DNA: TGTGCCAGCAGCCAAGTTAGTTCGAGGGTGTTCACAGATACGCAGTATTTT

clone size: NA
D gene: NA
V gene: TRBV9
J gene: TRBJ2-1
CDR3 protein: CASSSQGNEQFF
CDR3 DNA: TGTGCCAGCAGCTCGCAGGGCAATGAGCAGTTCTTC

clone size: NA
D gene: NA
V gene: TRBV19
J gene: TRBJ2-7
CDR3 protein: CASSMRQATYEQYF
CDR3 DNA: TGTGCCAGTAGTATGAGACAGGCGACCTACGAGCAGTACTTC

clone size: NA
D gene: NA
V gene: TRBV5-1
J gene: TRBJ1-3
CDR3 protein: CASSSGADGNTIYF
CDR3 DNA: TGCGCCAGCAGCTCGGGTGCGGATGGAAACACCATATATTTT

clone size: NA
D gene: TRBD1
V gene: TRBV6-1
J gene: TRBJ1-2
CDR3 protein: CASMPGQVFGGYTF
CDR3 DNA: TGTGCCAGCATGCCGGGACAGGTATTCGGTGGCTACACCTTC

clone size: NA
D gene: NA
V gene: TRBV15
J gene: TRBJ2-7
CDR3 protein: CATSRAASSKGNYEQYF
CDR3 DNA: TGTGCCACCAGCAGAGCCGCTTCGAGTAAGGGGAACTACGAGCAGTACTTC

clone size: NA
D gene: TRBD2
V gene: TRBV28
J gene: TRBJ2-3
CDR3 protein: CASSSPGTSGNTQYF
CDR3 DNA: TGTGCCAGCAGCTCCCCCGGGACTAGCGGGAATACGCAGTATTTT

clone size: NA
D gene: TRBD1
V gene: TRBV19
J gene: TRBJ1-1
CDR3 protein: CASSPRDRLYTEAFF
CDR3 DNA: TGTGCCAGTAGTCCCCGGGACAGACTTTACACTGAAGCTTTCTTT

clone size: NA
D gene: NA
V gene: TRBV4-1
J gene: TRBJ2-2
CDR3 protein: CASRVGSGTGELFF
CDR3 DNA: TGCGCCAGCAGGGTGGGCAGCGGCACCGGGGAGCTGTTTTTT

clone size: NA
D gene: NA
V gene: TRBV28
J gene: TRBJ2-5
CDR3 protein: CATNVPGQSQETQYF
CDR3 DNA: TGTGCCACCAACGTACCGGGACAAAGCCAAGAGACCCAGTACTTC

clone size: NA
D gene: NA
V gene: TRBV20-1
J gene: TRBJ2-1
CDR3 protein: CSAMGRVKKFF
CDR3 DNA: TGCAGTGCTATGGGCAGGGTTAAAAAGTTCTTC

clone size: NA
D gene: NA
V gene: TRBV14
J gene: TRBJ2-1
CDR3 protein: CASSDGHLHNEQFF
CDR3 DNA: TGTGCCAGCAGCGACGGACACCTCCACAATGAGCAGTTCTTC

clone size: once
D gene: NA
V gene: TRBV27
J gene: TRBJ2-7
CDR3 protein: CASISQGYEQYF
CDR3 DNA: TGTGCCAGCATCTCCCAGGGCTACGAGCAGTACTTC

clone size: NA
D gene: TRBD2
V gene: TRBV9
J gene: TRBJ2-1
CDR3 protein: CASSAGTSGMNEQFF
CDR3 DNA: TGTGCCAGCAGCGCCGGGACTAGCGGGATGAATGAGCAGTTCTTC

clone size: NA
D gene: TRBD2
V gene: TRBV27
J gene: TRBJ2-7
CDR3 protein: CASSLSSGSSYEQYF
CDR3 DNA: TGTGCCAGCAGTTTATCTAGCGGGAGCTCCTACGAGCAGTACTTC

clone size: once
D gene: TRBD1
V gene: TRBV27
J gene: TRBJ2-7
CDR3 protein: CASSLQGEYEQYF
CDR3 DNA: TGTGCCAGCAGTTTACAGGGGGAGTACGAGCAGTACTTC

clone size: NA
D gene: NA
V gene: TRBV10-3
J gene: TRBJ1-2
CDR3 protein: CAISESNGGSGSYNYGYTF
CDR3 DNA: TGTGCCATCAGTGAGTCGAATGGGGGTAGCGGCTCCTATAACTATGGCTACACCTTC

clone size: NA
D gene: NA
V gene: TRBV9
J gene: TRBJ1-5
CDR3 protein: CASSVADSVNQPQHF
CDR3 DNA: TGTGCCAGCAGCGTAGCGGACAGCGTCAATCAGCCCCAGCATTTT

clone size: NA
D gene: NA
V gene: TRBV7-8
J gene: TRBJ1-5
CDR3 protein: CASSLAVSNQPQHF
CDR3 DNA: TGTGCCAGCAGCTTAGCCGTTAGCAATCAGCCCCAGCATTTT

clone size: NA
D gene: NA
V gene: TRBV28
J gene: TRBJ2-7
CDR3 protein: CATKEGSEQYF
CDR3 DNA: TGTGCCACCAAAGAGGGAAGCGAGCAGTACTTC

clone size: NA
D gene: NA
V gene: TRBV18
J gene: TRBJ2-5
CDR3 protein: CASSPAGETQYF
CDR3 DNA: TGTGCCAGCTCACCAGCCGGAGAGACCCAGTACTTC

clone size: NA
D gene: NA
V gene: TRBV5-1
J gene: TRBJ2-1
CDR3 protein: CASSFDWSEQFF
CDR3 DNA: TGCGCCAGCAGCTTCGATTGGAGTGAGCAGTTCTTC

clone size: NA
D gene: NA
V gene: TRBV5-1
J gene: TRBJ1-4
CDR3 protein: CASSLGAGRRQEKLFF
CDR3 DNA: TGCGCCAGCAGCTTGGGGGCGGGACGCCGTCAGGAAAAACTGTTTTTT